These T cell receptor beta chains were read from a single sample in a study of shared clonotypes between healthy human individuals. TCRdb keeps only in-frame clones here, not all; method: immunoSEQ multiplex PCR. The table includes 330,000 or so clones, 74% detected once. Material: memory CD4+ T cells sorted from blood. These receptors originate from a man between 25 and 39 years old in good health. Both conserved end residues are part of each CDR3. The D gene is left open where the match is weak. Clone size is not always given. Where it is, it says once, few, many or a class for expanded clones.

TRBD1	-	TRBV18	TRBJ1-5	TGTGCCAGCTCACTAATGGGACAGGGCAATCAGCCCCAGCATTTT	CASSLMGQGNQPQHF
-	-	TRBV2	TRBJ2-5	TGTGCCAGCAATAGGGGAAGACAAGAGACCCAGTACTTC	CASNRGRQETQYF
-	-	TRBV28	TRBJ2-1	TGTGCCAGCAGTTTACCAACTAGTAATGGCTACAATGAGCAGTTCTTC	CASSLPTSNGYNEQFF
-	-	TRBV15	TRBJ1-3	TGTGCCACCAGCAGTGCAGGGAGTGCCGGAAACACCATATATTTT	CATSSAGSAGNTIYF
TRBD2	once	TRBV2	TRBJ2-1	TGTGCCAGCAGTGTTCAAACTAGCGGGTTGAATGAGCAGTTCTTC	CASSVQTSGLNEQFF
-	-	TRBV6-4	TRBJ2-7	TGTGCCAGCAGTCGTGGGGATGGATACGAGCAGTACTTC	CASSRGDGYEQYF
-	few	TRBV7-3	TRBJ2-6	TGTGCCAGCAGCGTACAAAACTCTGGGGCCAACGTCCTGACTTTC	CASSVQNSGANVLTF
-	-	TRBV10-2	TRBJ2-5	TGCGCCAGCAGTGAGGGTGGGGAGACCCAGTACTTC	CASSEGGETQYF
TRBD2	-	TRBV7-9	TRBJ2-3	TGTGCCAGCAGCTCAATAGCGGGAGTGGTAGATACGCAGTATTTT	CASSSIAGVVDTQYF
-	many	TRBV7-8	TRBJ1-2	TGTGCCAGCAGCGACAAATCCAGGAATGGCTACACCTTC	CASSDKSRNGYTF
TRBD1	few	TRBV5-1	TRBJ2-4	TGCGCCAGCAGCTTGGTCGGGACAGGTGACATTCAGTACTTC	CASSLVGTGDIQYF
TRBD1	-	TRBV27	TRBJ2-6	TGTGCCAGCAGAGATAGACAGGGTAGTGGGGCCAACGTCCTGACTTTC	CASRDRQGSGANVLTF
TRBD1	-	TRBV6-1	TRBJ1-2	TGTGCCAGCAGGCCTACGACAGGGCCCTATGGCTACACCTTC	CASRPTTGPYGYTF
-	-	TRBV10-2	TRBJ2-3	TGCGCCAGCAGTGAGTCGGAGGGGTCGGGTTTCACAGATACGCAGTATTTT	CASSESEGSGFTDTQYF
TRBD2	-	TRBV11-2	TRBJ2-1	TGTGCCAGCAGTCTTAGCGGGAGCTCCTACAATGAGCAGTTCTTC	CASSLSGSSYNEQFF
-	-	TRBV19	TRBJ2-7	TGTGCCAGTAGTATGGGGCGTACCAATTCCTACGAGCAGTACTTC	CASSMGRTNSYEQYF
-	-	TRBV14	TRBJ2-3	TGTGCCAGCAGCCAAGAATGGGACACAGATACGCAGTATTTT	CASSQEWDTDTQYF
-	-	TRBV2	TRBJ1-1	TGTGCCAGCCGAAGCAGGGGCGGAGCTTTCTTT	CASRSRGGAFF
-	few	TRBV6-6	TRBJ1-2	TGTGCCAGCAGTTACTCAGGACCGGCGGGCTACACCTTC	CASSYSGPAGYTF
TRBD1	-	TRBV18	TRBJ2-3	TGTGCCAGCTCACCGAACAGGGGGGGCACAGATACGCAGTATTTT	CASSPNRGGTDTQYF
TRBD2	-	TRBV7-8	TRBJ2-1	TGTGCCAGCAGCTTTACTAGCGGCCTCTACAATGAGCAGTTCTTC	CASSFTSGLYNEQFF
TRBD2	few	TRBV14	TRBJ2-3	TGTGCCAGCAGCCAGCTAGGGTGGGGACTAGCGACAGATACGCAGTATTTT	CASSQLGWGLATDTQYF
-	-	TRBV14	TRBJ2-7	TGTGCCAGCAGCCAAGATGCGTCGGGCTACGAGCAGTACTTC	CASSQDASGYEQYF
-	-	TRBV10-1	TRBJ2-1	TGCGCCAGCAGTAGCGGCCGTCTAGGTGAGCAGTTCTTC	CASSSGRLGEQFF